Listed here is a single T cell receptor beta chain. Its antigen is still unknown. The data were obtained in a study of CD8 T cells in ankylosing spondylitis. Study observations and caveats: Typical of ankylosing spondylitis blood, it appeared, was a TCR beta motif of under 10 highly homologous variants. In ankylosing spondylitis patients, matched synovial fluid reportedly showed significant enrichment of disease-linked clones.

V was cut by 2 bases and J by 7 bases, with 18 bases left in between. The CDR3 has 15 residues. The germline CDR1 and CDR2 sequences are SGHRS and YFSETQ. TCRdb used MiXCR to reprocess the 5' RACE reads, holding one entry per CDR3 protein. The sample shows about 130,000 distinct CDR3 sequences, roughly 6.6% of them seen only once. The chain carries TRBV5-1 and TRBJ1-2; D uncertain. Source material: blood, either unsorted or a sorted T cell fraction (not recorded which). The origin of this receptor is a female donor with ankylosing spondylitis or in good health (not recorded which). CDR3 in amino acids: CASSLAQEAGSGYTF. The CDR3 coding sequence is TGCGCCAGCAGCTTAGCCCAGGAGGCCGGGTCTGGCTACACCTTC.